This T cell receptor beta chain was documented in a study of shared T cell receptors in the human thymus. The assay was immunoSEQ multiplex PCR, and TCRdb's table has in-frame clones only and misses some. The sample includes hundreds of thousands of clones, around 87% seen only once; the top ten take just under 0.0095%. The same sample was also studied in work on human thymus T cells. That source adds: Samples came from healthy Finnish infants during open corrective cardiac surgery. Thymus pieces cut out during corrective heart surgery were the tissue that was used. Gene usage (both V and J) appeared biased in thymic and blood repertoires. As related research reported, thymic repertoires overlapped highly among unrelated individuals.

This TCR came from a boy under three years old with a congenital heart defect. The sample consisted of thymocytes.

The CDR3 spells CASTSGNEQFF. CDR3 in DNA: TGTGCCAGCACTAGCGGCAATGAGCAGTTCTTC. The chain links TRBV6-5 to TRBJ2-1, with 7 bases aligning to TRBD2. The CDR3 loop spans 11 amino acids. The germline V gene has CDR1 MNHEY and CDR2 SVGAGI. The ends lost 7 bases at V and 6 bases at J; junction bases unmatched: 0.